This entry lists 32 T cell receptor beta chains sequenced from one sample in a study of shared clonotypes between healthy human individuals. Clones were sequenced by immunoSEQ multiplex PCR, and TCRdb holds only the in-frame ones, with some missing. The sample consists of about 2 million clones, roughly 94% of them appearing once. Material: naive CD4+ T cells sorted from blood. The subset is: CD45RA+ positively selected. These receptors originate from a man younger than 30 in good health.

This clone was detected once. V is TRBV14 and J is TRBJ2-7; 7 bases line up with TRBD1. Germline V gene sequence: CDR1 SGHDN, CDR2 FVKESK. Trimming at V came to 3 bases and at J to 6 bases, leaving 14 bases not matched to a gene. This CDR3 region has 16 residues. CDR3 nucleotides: TGTGCCAGCAGCCAGACCAGGGGGACGCTATACCCCGAGCAGTACTTC. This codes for CASSQTRGTLYPEQYF.

CDR3 DNA sequence: TGTGCCAGCAGTAAATCCGGGACAGGGGGTTCACCCCTCCACTTT. Its translation: CASSKSGTGGSPLHF. The chain uses TRBV6-1 and TRBJ1-6, with 11 bases that match TRBD1. Germline CDR1 reads MNHNS; CDR2 reads SASEGT. V was pared by 5 bases and J by 9 bases, with 6 bases of the junction left unmatched. The CDR3 sequence is 15 residues long.

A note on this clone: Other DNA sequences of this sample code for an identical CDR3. CDR3 sequence: CASSFTGPYEQYF. DNA of the CDR3: TGCGCCAGCAGCTTCACGGGGCCCTACGAGCAGTACTTC. V is TRBV5-1 and J is TRBJ2-7, with D perhaps given as TRBD1 or TRBD2 (5 bases each). The CDR3 sequence is 13 residues long. V shed 2 bases and J shed 2 bases, with 8 bases lying between them. Germline V gene lookup returns CDR1 SGHRS and CDR2 YFSETQ.

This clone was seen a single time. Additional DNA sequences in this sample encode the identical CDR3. The CDR3 loop is CASSLVGGRTDTQYF. The CDR3 nucleotides are TGTGCCAGCAGCTTAGTTGGGGGACGCACAGATACGCAGTATTTT. The gene calls are TRBV7-2 and TRBJ2-3; either TRBD1 or TRBD2 may supply D (5 bases each). Germline V lookup: CDR1 SGHTA, CDR2 FQGNSA. The CDR3 runs 15 residues. V lost 1 base and J lost 1, with 9 bases in between.

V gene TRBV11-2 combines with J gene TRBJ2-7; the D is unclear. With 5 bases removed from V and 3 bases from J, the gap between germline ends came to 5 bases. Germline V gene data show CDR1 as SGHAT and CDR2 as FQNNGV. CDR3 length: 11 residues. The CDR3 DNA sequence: TGTGCCAGCAGCGTGGACTACGAGCAGTACTTC. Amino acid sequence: CASSVDYEQYF.

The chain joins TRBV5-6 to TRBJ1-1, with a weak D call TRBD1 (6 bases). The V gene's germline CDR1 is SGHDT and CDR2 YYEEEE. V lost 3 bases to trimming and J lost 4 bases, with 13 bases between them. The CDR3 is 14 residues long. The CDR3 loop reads CASSSTGRGTEAFF. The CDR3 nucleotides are TGTGCCAGCAGCTCAACAGGGCGTGGCACTGAAGCTTTCTTT.

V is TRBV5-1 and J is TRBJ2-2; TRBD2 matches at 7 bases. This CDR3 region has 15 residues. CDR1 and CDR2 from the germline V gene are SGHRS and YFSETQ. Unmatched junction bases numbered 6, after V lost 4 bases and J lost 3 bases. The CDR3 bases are TGCGCCAGCAGCGCCGGGGAGGGGTACACCGGGGAGCTGTTTTTT. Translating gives CASSAGEGYTGELFF.

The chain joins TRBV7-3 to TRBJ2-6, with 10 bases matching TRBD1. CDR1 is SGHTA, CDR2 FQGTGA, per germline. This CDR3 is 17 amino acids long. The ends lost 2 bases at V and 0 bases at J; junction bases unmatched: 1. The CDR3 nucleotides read TGTGCCAGCAGCTTAGGGACAGGGGCCTCTGGGGCCAACGTCCTGACTTTC. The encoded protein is CASSLGTGASGANVLTF.

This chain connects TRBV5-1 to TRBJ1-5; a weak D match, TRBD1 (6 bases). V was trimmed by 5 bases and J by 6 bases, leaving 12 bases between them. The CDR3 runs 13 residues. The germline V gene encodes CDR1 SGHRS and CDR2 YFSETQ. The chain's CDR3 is CASSDRPSQPQHF. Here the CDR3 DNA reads TGCGCCAGCAGTGACAGGCCTAGTCAGCCCCAGCATTTT.

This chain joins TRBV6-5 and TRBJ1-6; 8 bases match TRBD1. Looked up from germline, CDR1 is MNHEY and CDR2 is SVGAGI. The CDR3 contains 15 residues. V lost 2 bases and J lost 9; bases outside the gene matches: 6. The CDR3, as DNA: TGTGCCAGCAGTTACGACAGGGGAAAGAGTTCACCCCTCCACTTT. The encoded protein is CASSYDRGKSSPLHF.

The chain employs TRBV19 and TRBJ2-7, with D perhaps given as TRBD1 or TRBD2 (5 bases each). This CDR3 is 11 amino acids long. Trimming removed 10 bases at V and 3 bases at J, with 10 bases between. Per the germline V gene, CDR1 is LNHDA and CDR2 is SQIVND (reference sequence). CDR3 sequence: CATGSYYEQYF. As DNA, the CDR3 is TGTGCCACAGGGAGCTACTACGAGCAGTACTTC.

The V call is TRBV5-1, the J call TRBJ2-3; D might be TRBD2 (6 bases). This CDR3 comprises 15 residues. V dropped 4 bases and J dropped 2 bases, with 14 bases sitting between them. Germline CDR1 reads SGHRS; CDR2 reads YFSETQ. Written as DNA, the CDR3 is TGCGCCAGCAGCGTCCCCGGGGGTTACACAGATACGCAGTATTTT. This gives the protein CASSVPGGYTDTQYF.

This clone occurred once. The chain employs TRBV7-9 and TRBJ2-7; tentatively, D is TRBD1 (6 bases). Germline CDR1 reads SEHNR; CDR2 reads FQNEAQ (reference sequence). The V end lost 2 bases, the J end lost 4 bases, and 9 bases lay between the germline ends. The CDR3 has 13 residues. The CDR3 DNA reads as TGTGCCAGCAGCTTACCAGGGGAATACGAGCAGTACTTC. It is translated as CASSLPGEYEQYF. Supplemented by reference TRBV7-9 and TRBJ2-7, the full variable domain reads DTGVSQNPRHKITKRGQNVTFRCDPISEHNRLYWYRQTLGQGPEFLTYFQNEAQLEKSRLLSDRFSAERPKGSFSTLEIQRTEQGDSAMYLCASSLPGEYEQYFGPGTRLTVT.

In DNA, the CDR3 is TGTGCCAGCAGCCGGCAGGGAGGTTTCTCTGGAAACACCATATATTTT. Residues: CASSRQGGFSGNTIYF. The V and J genes are TRBV14 and TRBJ1-3, with a possible D match to TRBD1 (5 bases). V lost 4 bases and J 0 bases, leaving 13 bases between the germline ends. This CDR3 region has 16 residues. Per germline, CDR1 SGHDN and CDR2 FVKESK.

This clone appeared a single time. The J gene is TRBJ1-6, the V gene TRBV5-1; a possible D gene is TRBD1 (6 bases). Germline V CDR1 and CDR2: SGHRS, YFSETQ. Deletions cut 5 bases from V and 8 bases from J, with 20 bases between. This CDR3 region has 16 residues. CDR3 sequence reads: CASSNKAPGADSPLHF. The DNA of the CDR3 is TGCGCCAGCAGTAACAAGGCTCCAGGGGCAGATTCACCCCTCCACTTT.

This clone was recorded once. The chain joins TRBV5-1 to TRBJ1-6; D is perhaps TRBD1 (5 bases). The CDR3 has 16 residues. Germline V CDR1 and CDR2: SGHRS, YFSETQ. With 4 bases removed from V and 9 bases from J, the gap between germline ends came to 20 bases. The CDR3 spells CASSPGHRMNGSPLHF. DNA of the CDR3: TGCGCCAGCAGCCCCGGGCACAGGATGAATGGTTCACCCCTCCACTTT.

The CDR3 sequence is CASSTPYTF. The CDR3 DNA reads as TGTGCCAGCAGTACACCCTACACCTTC. The gene calls are TRBV28 and TRBJ1-2; D unclear. This CDR3 is 9 amino acids long. Trimming took off 5 bases at V and 10 bases at J, with 5 bases between the two ends. CDR1 MDHEN and CDR2 SYDVKM come from the germline V gene.

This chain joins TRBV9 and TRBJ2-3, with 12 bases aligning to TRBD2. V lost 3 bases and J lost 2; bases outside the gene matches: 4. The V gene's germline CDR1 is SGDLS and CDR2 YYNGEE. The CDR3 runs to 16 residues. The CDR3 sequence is CASSARTSGNTDTQYF. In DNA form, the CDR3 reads TGTGCCAGCAGCGCCCGGACTAGCGGGAACACAGATACGCAGTATTTT.

CDR3 sequence: CASVPDGRLAKNIQYF. Here the CDR3 DNA reads TGTGCCAGTGTCCCAGACGGACGGCTAGCCAAAAACATTCAGTACTTC. This rearrangement joins TRBV19 to TRBJ2-4; D uncertain. CDR1 LNHDA and CDR2 SQIVND come from the germline V gene (reference sequence). V lost 8 bases to trimming and J lost 0 bases, with 17 bases between them. The CDR3 is made up of 16 amino acids.

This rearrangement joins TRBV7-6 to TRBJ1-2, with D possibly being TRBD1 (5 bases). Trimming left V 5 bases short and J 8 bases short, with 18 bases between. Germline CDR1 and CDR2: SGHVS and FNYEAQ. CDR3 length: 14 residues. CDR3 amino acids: CASSPYQGAGGYTF. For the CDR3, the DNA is TGTGCCAGCAGCCCCTATCAGGGTGCAGGGGGCTACACCTTC.

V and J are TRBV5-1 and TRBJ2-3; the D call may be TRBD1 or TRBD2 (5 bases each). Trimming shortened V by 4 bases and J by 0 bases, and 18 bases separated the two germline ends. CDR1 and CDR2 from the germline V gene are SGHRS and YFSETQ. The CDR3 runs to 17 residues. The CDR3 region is CASSRDRTGFSTDTQYF. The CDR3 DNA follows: TGCGCCAGCAGCCGGGACCGAACCGGGTTTAGCACAGATACGCAGTATTTT.

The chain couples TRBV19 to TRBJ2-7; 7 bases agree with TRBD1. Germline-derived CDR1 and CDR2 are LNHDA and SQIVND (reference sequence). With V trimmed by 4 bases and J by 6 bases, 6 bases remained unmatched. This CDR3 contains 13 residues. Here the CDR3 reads CASSKLRGSEQYF. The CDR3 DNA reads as TGTGCCAGTAGTAAACTCAGGGGGAGCGAGCAGTACTTC.

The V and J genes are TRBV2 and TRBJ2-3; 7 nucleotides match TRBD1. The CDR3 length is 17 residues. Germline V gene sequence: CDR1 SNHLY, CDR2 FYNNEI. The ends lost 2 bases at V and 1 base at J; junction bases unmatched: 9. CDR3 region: CASSESPDRAGTDTQYF. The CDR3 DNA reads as TGTGCCAGCAGTGAATCCCCCGACAGGGCGGGCACAGATACGCAGTATTTT.

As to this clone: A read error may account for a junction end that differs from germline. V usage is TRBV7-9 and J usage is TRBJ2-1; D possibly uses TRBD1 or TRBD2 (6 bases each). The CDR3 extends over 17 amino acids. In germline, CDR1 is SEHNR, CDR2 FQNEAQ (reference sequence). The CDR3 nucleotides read TGTACCAGCAGGTACAACAGGGCGGGTAAACTAGCCAATGAGCAGTTCTTC. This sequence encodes CTSRYNRAGKLANEQFF.

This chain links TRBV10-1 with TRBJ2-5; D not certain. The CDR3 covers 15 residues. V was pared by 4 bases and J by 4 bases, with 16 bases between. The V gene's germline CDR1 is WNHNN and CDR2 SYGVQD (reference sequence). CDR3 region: CASSGGLKGGETQYF. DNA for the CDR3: TGCGCCAGCAGTGGGGGTCTTAAGGGCGGAGAGACCCAGTACTTC.

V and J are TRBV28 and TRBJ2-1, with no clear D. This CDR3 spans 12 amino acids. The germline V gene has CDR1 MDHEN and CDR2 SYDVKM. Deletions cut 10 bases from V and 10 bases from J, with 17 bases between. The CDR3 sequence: CATHSTKNEQFF. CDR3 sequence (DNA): TGTGCCACCCATTCGACCAAGAACGAGCAGTTCTTC.

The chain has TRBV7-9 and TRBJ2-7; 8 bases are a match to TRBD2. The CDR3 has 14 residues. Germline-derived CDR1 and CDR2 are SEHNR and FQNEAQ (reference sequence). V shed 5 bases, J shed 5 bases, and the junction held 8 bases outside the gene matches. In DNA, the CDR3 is TGTGCCAGCAGCCGATCGACTAGCGCCCACGAGCAGTACTTC. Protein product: CASSRSTSAHEQYF.

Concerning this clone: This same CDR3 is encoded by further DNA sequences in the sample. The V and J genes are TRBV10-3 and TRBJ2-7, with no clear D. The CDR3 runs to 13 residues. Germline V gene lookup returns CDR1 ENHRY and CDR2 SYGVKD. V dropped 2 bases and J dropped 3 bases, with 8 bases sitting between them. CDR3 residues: CAISELGSYEQYF. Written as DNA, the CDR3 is TGTGCCATCAGTGAGCTCGGAAGCTACGAGCAGTACTTC.

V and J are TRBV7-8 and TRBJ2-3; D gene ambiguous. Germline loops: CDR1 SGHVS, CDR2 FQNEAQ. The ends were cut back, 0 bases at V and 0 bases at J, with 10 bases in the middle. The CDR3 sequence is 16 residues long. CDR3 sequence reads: CASSLAPLGSTDTQYF. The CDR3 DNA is TGTGCCAGCAGCTTAGCTCCCCTGGGGAGCACAGATACGCAGTATTTT.

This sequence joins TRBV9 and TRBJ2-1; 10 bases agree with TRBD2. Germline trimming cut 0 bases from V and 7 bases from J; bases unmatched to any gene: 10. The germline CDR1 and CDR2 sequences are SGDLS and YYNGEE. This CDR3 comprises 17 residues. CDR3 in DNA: TGTGCCAGCAGCGTAGCTAGCGGGAGAGGTTGGGGGAATGAGCAGTTCTTC. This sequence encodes CASSVASGRGWGNEQFF.

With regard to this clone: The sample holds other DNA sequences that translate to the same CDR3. CDR3 sequence reads: CATSRDRQGAEAFF. As DNA, the CDR3 is TGTGCCACCAGCAGAGACAGACAGGGGGCGGAAGCTTTCTTT. The V gene is TRBV15, the J gene TRBJ1-1; 10 bases match TRBD1. From germline, CDR1 is LNHNV and CDR2 YYDKDF (reference sequence). V trimming: 0 bases; J trimming: 8 bases; junction bases outside the gene matches: 3. This CDR3 region has 14 residues. Together with reference TRBV15 and TRBJ1-1, the CDR3 gives the full variable domain: DAMVIQNPRYQVTQFGKPVTLSCSQTLNHNVMYWYQQKSSQAPKLLFHYYDKDFNNEADTPDNFQSRRPNTSFCFLDIRSPGLGDTAMYLCATSRDRQGAEAFFGQGTRLTVV.

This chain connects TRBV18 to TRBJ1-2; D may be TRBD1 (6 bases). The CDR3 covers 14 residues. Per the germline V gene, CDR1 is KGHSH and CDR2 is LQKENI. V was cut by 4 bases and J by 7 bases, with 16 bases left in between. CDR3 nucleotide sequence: TGTGCCAGCTCACAACTAGGACAGTCAAGTGGCTACACCTTC. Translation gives CASSQLGQSSGYTF.